Below, 30 T cell receptor beta chains from the same sample are listed, as sequenced in a study of OX40 agonist ivuxolimab in advanced cancers. Clones were sequenced by immunoSEQ multiplex PCR, and TCRdb holds only the in-frame ones, with some missing. Of around 76,000 clones listed, 60% to 80% are singletons. Material: CD4+ or CD8+ T cells sorted from blood, obtained in a trial of the OX40 agonist ivuxolimab. The receptors shown here come from an adult with an advanced solid tumor such as melanoma, head and neck, liver or kidney cancer.

The rearrangement links TRBV21-1 to TRBJ2-7. TRBV21-1 is a pseudogene segment. The CDR3 extends over 15 amino acids. This CDR3 is CASSKVIVWGYEQYF. The CDR3 coding sequence is TGTGCCAGCAGCAAAGTTATAGTGTGGGGCTACGAGCAGTACTTC.

The chain uses TRBV6-5 and TRBJ2-7, with D unresolved. CDR1 is MNHEY, CDR2 SVGAGI, per germline. This CDR3 has 14 residues. Trimming removed 0 bases from V and 2 bases from J, with 8 bases in between. This CDR3 reads CASSYSPGTYEQYF. Here the CDR3 DNA reads TGTGCCAGCAGTTACTCTCCAGGTACCTACGAGCAGTACTTC.

Only one count was recorded for this clone. The chain carries TRBV7-9 and TRBJ1-6; tentative D call: TRBD1 (6 bases). The V and J ends lost 3 bases and 13 bases respectively, with 22 bases between them. This CDR3 is built from 16 residues. Germline assignment: CDR1 SEHNR and CDR2 FQNEAQ (reference sequence). The CDR3 sequence: CASSLARDPVQGPLHF. The CDR3, as DNA: TGTGCCAGCAGCTTGGCCCGGGACCCCGTTCAGGGGCCCCTCCACTTT.

Concerning this clone: Other DNA sequences in this sample translate to the same CDR3. The chain links TRBV2 to TRBJ1-5, with D possibly TRBD1 on 5 matching bases. The CDR3 totals 17 residues. V shed 3 bases and J shed 2 bases, with 17 bases lying between them. Germline CDR1 reads SNHLY; CDR2 reads FYNNEI. The CDR3 DNA sequence: TGTGCCAGCAGTGAGGCGCTTGGGGGTAGGGGCAATCAGCCCCAGCATTTT. This gives the protein CASSEALGGRGNQPQHF.

The count of this clone is one. The V gene is TRBV9, the J gene TRBJ1-1; no definite D call. V dropped 3 bases and J dropped 2 bases, with 14 bases sitting between them. This CDR3 is 15 amino acids long. CDR1 is SGDLS and CDR2 is YYNGEE in the germline V gene. CDR3 residues: CASSALPGSNTEAFF. The CDR3 DNA reads as TGTGCCAGCAGCGCTCTCCCCGGGAGCAACACTGAAGCTTTCTTT.

The rearrangement links TRBV28 to TRBJ2-5, with TRBD2 matching over 7 bases. This CDR3 region has 16 residues. V lost 6 bases and J lost 1; bases outside the gene matches: 11. Germline CDR1 is MDHEN and CDR2 is SYDVKM. The CDR3 sequence: CASSTPSGHLQETQYF. The CDR3 DNA follows: TGTGCCAGCAGCACACCTAGCGGACACCTCCAAGAGACCCAGTACTTC.

V is TRBV28 and J is TRBJ2-1, with TRBD2 identical over 8 bases. The CDR3 length is 14 residues. The junction had 4 bases not matched to a gene; V was cut back by 8 bases and J by 1 base. Germline loops: CDR1 MDHEN, CDR2 SYDVKM. CDR3 coding DNA: TGTGCCAGCCGAGCGGGAGAATCCTACAATGAGCAGTTCTTC. Amino acid sequence: CASRAGESYNEQFF. The entire variable domain, with the rest obtained from reference TRBV28 and TRBJ2-1, is as follows: DVKVTQSSRYLVKRTGEKVFLECVQDMDHENMFWYRQDPGLGLRLIYFSYDVKMKEKGDIPEGYSVSREKKERFSLILESASTNQTSMYLCASRAGESYNEQFFGPGTRLTVL.

The chain links TRBV19 to TRBJ2-1, with TRBD2 matching 14 bases. This CDR3 is built from 16 residues. CDR1 LNHDA and CDR2 SQIVND come from the germline V gene (reference sequence). V gave up 6 bases and J gave up 9 bases; unmatched junction bases: 10. CDR3 protein: CASSRLGTSGSGEQFF. For the CDR3, the DNA is TGTGCCAGTAGCCGACTGGGGACTAGCGGGAGCGGTGAGCAGTTCTTC.

This chain links TRBV7-2 with TRBJ2-7, with D maybe TRBD1 (6 bases). The CDR3 runs to 16 residues. CDR1 is SGHTA and CDR2 is FQGNSA in the germline V gene. V shed 2 bases and J shed 0 bases, with 14 bases lying between them. CDR3 bases: TGTGCCAGCAGCTTAAACCCCCCAGGGGCCTCCTACGAGCAGTACTTC. Amino acid sequence: CASSLNPPGASYEQYF.

The DNA of the CDR3 is TGCAGTGCTAGAGATTTTGAAAAACTGTTTTTT. Translation: CSARDFEKLFF. This chain uses TRBV20-1 with TRBJ1-4, with unresolved D. CDR1 and CDR2 from the germline V gene are DFQATT and SNEGSKA (reference sequence). CDR3 size: 11 residues. The germline V and J ends were trimmed by 0 bases and 7 bases, with 3 bases remaining between them.

The chain employs TRBV18 and TRBJ1-1; D uncertain. Deletions cut 5 bases from V and 4 bases from J, with 17 bases between. The CDR3 is made up of 15 amino acids. Germline V lookup: CDR1 KGHSH, CDR2 LQKENI. In nucleotides, the CDR3 is TGTGCCAGCTCAAGCGCCGGCGTGTGGGGCACTGAAGCTTTCTTT. Encoded protein: CASSSAGVWGTEAFF.

The chain employs TRBV4-3 and TRBJ1-5; D gene unclear. Germline V lookup: CDR1 LGHNA, CDR2 YSLEER. The CDR3 sequence is 15 residues long. V was clipped by 1 base and J by 4 bases, with 11 bases between them. The DNA for the CDR3 is TGCGCCAGCAGCCAAGTTCTAATGGGTAATCAGCCCCAGCATTTT. It is translated as CASSQVLMGNQPQHF.

The gene calls are TRBV9 and TRBJ2-3; D not resolved. V was cut by 2 bases and J by 5 bases, with 6 bases left in between. CDR1 and CDR2 from the germline V gene are SGDLS and YYNGEE. This CDR3 has 12 residues. This CDR3 reads CASSVGLDTQYF. The CDR3 nucleotides read TGTGCCAGCAGCGTCGGTCTAGATACGCAGTATTTT.

The chain couples TRBV7-9 to TRBJ1-1, with D unresolved. The CDR3 sequence is 13 residues long. Germline-derived CDR1 and CDR2 are SEHNR and FQNEAQ (reference sequence). Trimming stripped 1 base from V and 6 bases from J, with 9 bases between. In DNA, the CDR3 is TGTGCCAGCAGCTTAGAGTCGGGCTCTGAAGCTTTCTTT. Amino acid sequence: CASSLESGSEAFF.

V usage is TRBV7-9 and J usage is TRBJ2-3; D is possibly TRBD1 (6 bases). The CDR3 totals 17 residues. CDR1 and CDR2 from the germline V gene are SEHNR and FQNEAQ (reference sequence). Trimming pared 2 bases from V and 5 bases from J, leaving 20 bases between. The DNA for the CDR3 is TGTGCCAGCAGCTTATGGTGGGGGCCTCCACGAGGAGATACGCAGTATTTT. Translating it yields CASSLWWGPPRGDTQYF.

The chain uses TRBV9 and TRBJ2-7, with TRBD2 identical over 9 bases. The V gene's germline CDR1 is SGDLS and CDR2 YYNGEE. The junction had 3 bases not matched to a gene; V was cut back by 0 bases and J by 5 bases. The CDR3 extends over 14 amino acids. The CDR3 sequence: CASSVAVAGDEQYF. The CDR3 DNA follows: TGTGCCAGCAGCGTAGCGGTAGCGGGGGACGAGCAGTACTTC.

In its sample, this clone was seen a few times. The CDR3 is CASSPPGQRNTGELFF. The CDR3 nucleotides are TGTGCCAGCAGCCCTCCGGGACAGAGGAACACCGGGGAGCTGTTTTTT. V gene TRBV7-2 combines with J gene TRBJ2-2, with TRBD1 matching over 7 bases. Germline CDR1 SGHTA, CDR2 FQGNSA. After removal of 5 bases from V and 1 base from J, the junction contained 7 bases not matched to a gene. There are 16 residues in the CDR3. Full variable domain (missing parts from reference TRBV7-2 and TRBJ2-2): GAGVSQSPSNKVTEKGKDVELRCDPISGHTALYWYRQSLGQGLEFLIYFQGNSAPDKSGLPSDRFSAERTGGSVSTLTIQRTQQEDSAVYLCASSPPGQRNTGELFFGEGSRLTVL.

The chain combines TRBV5-5 with TRBJ2-7; 10 bases fit TRBD2. The germline gives CDR1 SGHKS, CDR2 YYEKEE (reference sequence). The junction had 3 bases not matched to a gene; V was cut back by 2 bases and J by 1 base. CDR3 size: 15 residues. CDR3 sequence reads: CASSFGLAESYEQYF. The CDR3 nucleotides read TGTGCCAGCAGCTTCGGACTAGCGGAATCCTACGAGCAGTACTTC.

The CDR3 coding sequence is TGTGCCAGCAGCTCCCATGGGGGCCTGAACACTGAAGCTTTCTTT. This codes for CASSSHGGLNTEAFF. The rearrangement links TRBV7-2 to TRBJ1-1, with D maybe TRBD1 (6 bases). CDR1 and CDR2 (germline): SGHTA, FQGNSA. This CDR3 region has 15 residues. V lost 4 bases to trimming and J lost 0 bases, with 12 bases between them. Full variable domain (rest looked up from reference TRBV7-2 and TRBJ1-1): GAGVSQSPSNKVTEKGKDVELRCDPISGHTALYWYRQSLGQGLEFLIYFQGNSAPDKSGLPSDRFSAERTGGSVSTLTIQRTQQEDSAVYLCASSSHGGLNTEAFFGQGTRLTVV.

V usage is TRBV6-4 and J usage is TRBJ2-1, with 7 bases identical to TRBD1. J lost 9 bases, V lost 2 bases, and 7 bases had no gene match. The CDR3 sequence is 14 residues long. CDR1 is MRHNA, CDR2 SNTAGT, per germline. CDR3 in DNA: TGTGCCAGCAGTGACAGCGACAGGGCGAGTGAGCAGTTCTTC. Its protein is CASSDSDRASEQFF.

This clone was detected only a few times. The rearrangement uses TRBV11-3 and TRBJ2-1, with 9 bases fitting TRBD1. Trimming cost V 5 bases and J 6 bases; bases outside gene matches: 8. Germline V gene lookup returns CDR1 SGHNT and CDR2 YENEEA. This CDR3 contains 15 residues. The CDR3 bases are TGTGCCAGCAGCCCCGGACAGGGGTTCGCCAATGAGCAGTTCTTC. It translates to CASSPGQGFANEQFF. The full variable domain, its missing parts supplied by reference TRBV11-3 and TRBJ2-1, is EAGVVQSPRYKIIEKKQPVAFWCNPISGHNTLYWYLQNLGQGPELLIRYENEEAVDDSQLPKDRFSAERLKGVDSTLKIQPAELGDSAVYLCASSPGQGFANEQFFGPGTRLTVL.

This chain connects TRBV6-1 to TRBJ1-2; D not resolved. Trimming shortened V by 5 bases and J by 4 bases, and 17 bases separated the two germline ends. This CDR3 region has 15 residues. Germline CDR1 reads MNHNS; CDR2 reads SASEGT. The CDR3 DNA sequence: TGTGCCAGCAGTCCTAAAGGAGCCATAACCTATGGCTACACCTTC. Amino acid sequence: CASSPKGAITYGYTF.

V is TRBV7-2 and J is TRBJ2-7, with 10 positions matching TRBD1. The CDR3 contains 15 residues. CDR1 and CDR2 from the germline V gene are SGHTA and FQGNSA. V trimming: 5 bases; J trimming: 5 bases; junction bases outside the gene matches: 9. CDR3 protein: CASSPRTGGNHEQYF. CDR3 nucleotide sequence: TGTGCCAGCAGCCCCCGGACAGGGGGAAACCACGAGCAGTACTTC.

The rearrangement joins TRBV30 to TRBJ1-2; 7 bases line up with TRBD1. Germline V gene sequence: CDR1 GTSNPN, CDR2 SVGIG (reference sequence). This CDR3 region has 13 residues. V was pared by 5 bases and J by 8 bases, with 11 bases of the junction left unmatched. This CDR3 reads CAWGGLTGQGYTF. The CDR3 nucleotides are TGTGCCTGGGGGGGACTGACAGGGCAGGGCTACACCTTC.

This clone was seen more than once but under ten times. The chain employs TRBV4-3 and TRBJ2-3; D ambiguous. CDR1 and CDR2 (germline): LGHNA, YSLEER. V lost 1 base and J lost 0, with 11 bases in between. The CDR3 covers 16 residues. The CDR3 here is CASSQGADLSTDTQYF. The CDR3 DNA sequence: TGCGCCAGCAGCCAAGGTGCGGACCTTAGCACAGATACGCAGTATTTT.

The V gene is TRBV6-1, the J gene TRBJ1-1, with 8 bases lining up with TRBD1. The germline V gene has CDR1 MNHNS and CDR2 SASEGT. This CDR3 has 14 residues. Trimming at V came to 4 bases and at J to 1 base, leaving 2 bases not matched to a gene. The CDR3 DNA reads TGTGCCAGCAGTGGACAGGGGCGGAACACTGAAGCTTTCTTT. This sequence encodes CASSGQGRNTEAFF.

V is TRBV6-5 and J is TRBJ2-7; 7 bases align to TRBD1. V dropped 2 bases and J dropped 6; count of bases not matched to a gene: 7. Germline V gene data show CDR1 as MNHEY and CDR2 as SVGAGI. This CDR3 has 14 amino acids. The chain's CDR3 is CASSYRDRQSEQYF. CDR3 DNA: TGTGCCAGCAGTTACCGGGACAGACAGTCCGAGCAGTACTTC.

This clone was recorded only once. The chain joins TRBV19 to TRBJ1-3, with D tentatively TRBD1 (6 bases). The CDR3 loop spans 17 amino acids. Trimming stripped 5 bases from V and 0 bases from J, with 17 bases between. Germline CDR1 is LNHDA and CDR2 is SQIVND (reference sequence). The CDR3 protein is CASSPEGGLTSGNTIYF. The CDR3 DNA is TGTGCCAGTAGTCCCGAGGGGGGACTGACCTCTGGAAACACCATATATTTT.

The rearrangement joins TRBV18 to TRBJ2-7; 7 positions agree with TRBD1. CDR3 size: 14 residues. Germline assignment: CDR1 KGHSH and CDR2 LQKENI. V shed 0 bases, J shed 4 bases, and the junction held 3 bases outside the gene matches. The CDR3 region has the DNA TGTGCCAGCTCACCACCGACAGGGTGGTACGAGCAGTACTTC. It is translated as CASSPPTGWYEQYF.

The chain links TRBV27 to TRBJ1-1; weak D call: TRBD1 (5 bases). Germline V CDR1 and CDR2: MNHEY, SMNVEV (reference sequence). The CDR3 has 15 residues. The V and J ends lost 0 bases and 4 bases respectively, with 12 bases between them. The CDR3: CASSLSRVGITEAFF. The CDR3 bases are TGTGCCAGCAGTTTATCCAGGGTGGGTATCACTGAAGCTTTCTTT.